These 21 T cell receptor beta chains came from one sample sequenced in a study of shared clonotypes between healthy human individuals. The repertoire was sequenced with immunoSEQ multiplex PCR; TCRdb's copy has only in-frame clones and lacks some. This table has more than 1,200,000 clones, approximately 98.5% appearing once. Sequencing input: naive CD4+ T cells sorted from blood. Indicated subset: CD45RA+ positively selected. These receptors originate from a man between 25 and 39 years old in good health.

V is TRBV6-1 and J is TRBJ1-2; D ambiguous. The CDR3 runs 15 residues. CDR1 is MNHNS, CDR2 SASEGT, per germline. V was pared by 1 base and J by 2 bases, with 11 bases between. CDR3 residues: CASSEDPPGNYGYTF. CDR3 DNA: TGTGCCAGCAGTGAAGACCCCCCGGGAAACTATGGCTACACCTTC.

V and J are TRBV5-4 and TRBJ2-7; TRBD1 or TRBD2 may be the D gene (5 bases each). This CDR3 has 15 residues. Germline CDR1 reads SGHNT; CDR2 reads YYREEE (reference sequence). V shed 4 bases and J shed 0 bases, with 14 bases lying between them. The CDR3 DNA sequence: TGTGCCAGCAGCCCGGGGCTGTTAAGCTCCTACGAGCAGTACTTC. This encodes CASSPGLLSSYEQYF.

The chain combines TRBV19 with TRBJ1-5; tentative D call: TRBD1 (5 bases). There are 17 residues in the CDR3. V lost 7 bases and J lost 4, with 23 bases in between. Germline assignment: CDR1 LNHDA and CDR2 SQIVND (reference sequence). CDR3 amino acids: CASTSLGGAALNQPQHF. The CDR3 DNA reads TGTGCCAGTACCTCCCTCGGAGGGGCCGCTCTGAATCAGCCCCAGCATTTT.

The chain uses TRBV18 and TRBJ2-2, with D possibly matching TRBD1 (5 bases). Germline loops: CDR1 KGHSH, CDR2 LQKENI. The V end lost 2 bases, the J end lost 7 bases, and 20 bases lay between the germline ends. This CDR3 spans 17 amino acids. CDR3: CASSPRGQKGYGGELFF. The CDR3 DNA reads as TGTGCCAGCTCACCAAGAGGACAAAAAGGGTACGGCGGGGAGCTGTTTTTT.

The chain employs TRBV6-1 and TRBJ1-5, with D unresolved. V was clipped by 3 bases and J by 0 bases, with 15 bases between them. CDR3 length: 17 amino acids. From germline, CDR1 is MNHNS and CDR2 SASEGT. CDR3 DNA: TGTGCCAGCAGTGATCGGCAGATAGACTATAGCAATCAGCCCCAGCATTTT. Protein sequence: CASSDRQIDYSNQPQHF.

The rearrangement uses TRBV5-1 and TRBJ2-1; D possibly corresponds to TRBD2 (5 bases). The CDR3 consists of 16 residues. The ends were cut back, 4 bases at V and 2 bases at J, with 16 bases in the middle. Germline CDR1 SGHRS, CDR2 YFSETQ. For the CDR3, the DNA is TGCGCCAGCAGCAACACTCTAGCCATACCCTACAATGAGCAGTTCTTC. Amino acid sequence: CASSNTLAIPYNEQFF.

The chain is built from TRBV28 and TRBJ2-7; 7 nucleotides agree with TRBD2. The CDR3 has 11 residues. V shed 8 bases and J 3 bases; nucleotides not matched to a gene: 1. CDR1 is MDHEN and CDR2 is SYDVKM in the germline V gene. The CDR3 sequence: CASGGVYEQYF. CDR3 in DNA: TGTGCCAGCGGGGGGGTCTACGAGCAGTACTTC.

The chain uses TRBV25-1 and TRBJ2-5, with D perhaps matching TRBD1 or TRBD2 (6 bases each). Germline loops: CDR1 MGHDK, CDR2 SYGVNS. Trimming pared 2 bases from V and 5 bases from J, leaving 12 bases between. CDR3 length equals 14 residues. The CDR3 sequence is CASSEGGRLETQYF. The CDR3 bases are TGTGCCAGCAGTGAAGGGGGGCGCTTGGAGACCCAGTACTTC. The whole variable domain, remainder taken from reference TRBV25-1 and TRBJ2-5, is EADIYQTPRYLVIGTGKKITLECSQTMGHDKMYWYQQDPGMELHLIHYSYGVNSTEKGDLSSESTVSRIRTEHFPLTLESARPSHTSQYLCASSEGGRLETQYFGPGTRLLVL.

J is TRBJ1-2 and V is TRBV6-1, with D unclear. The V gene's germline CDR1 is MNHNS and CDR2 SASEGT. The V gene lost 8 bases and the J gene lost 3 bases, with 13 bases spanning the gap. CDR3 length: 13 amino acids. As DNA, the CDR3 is TGTGCCAGCGAAACCGGTAGGGACTATGGCTACACCTTC. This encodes CASETGRDYGYTF.

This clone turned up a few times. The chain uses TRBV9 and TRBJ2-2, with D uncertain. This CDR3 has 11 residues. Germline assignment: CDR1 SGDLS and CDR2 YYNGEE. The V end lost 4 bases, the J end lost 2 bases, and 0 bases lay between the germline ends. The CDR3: CASSNTGELFF. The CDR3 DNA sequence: TGTGCCAGCAGCAACACCGGGGAGCTGTTTTTT.

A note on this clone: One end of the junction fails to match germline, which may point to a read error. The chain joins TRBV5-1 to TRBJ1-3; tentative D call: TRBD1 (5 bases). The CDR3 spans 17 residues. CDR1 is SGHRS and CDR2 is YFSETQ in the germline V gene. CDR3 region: CTSSHLQPGRPGNTIYF. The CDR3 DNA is TGCACCAGCAGCCATCTACAGCCGGGACGCCCTGGAAACACCATATATTTT.

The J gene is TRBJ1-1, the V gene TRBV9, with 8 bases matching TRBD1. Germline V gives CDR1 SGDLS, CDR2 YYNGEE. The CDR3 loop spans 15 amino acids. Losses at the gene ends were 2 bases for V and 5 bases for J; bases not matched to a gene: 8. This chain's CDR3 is CASSVGTGQGTEAFF. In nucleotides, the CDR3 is TGTGCCAGCAGCGTTGGGACAGGCCAGGGAACTGAAGCTTTCTTT.

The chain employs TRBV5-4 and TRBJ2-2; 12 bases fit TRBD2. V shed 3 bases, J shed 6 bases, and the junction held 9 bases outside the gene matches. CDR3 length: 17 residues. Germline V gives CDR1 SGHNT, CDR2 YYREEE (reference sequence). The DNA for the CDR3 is TGTGCCAGCAGCTCGCAAACTAGCGGGAGGAGGGCCGGGGAGCTGTTTTTT. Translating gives CASSSQTSGRRAGELFF.

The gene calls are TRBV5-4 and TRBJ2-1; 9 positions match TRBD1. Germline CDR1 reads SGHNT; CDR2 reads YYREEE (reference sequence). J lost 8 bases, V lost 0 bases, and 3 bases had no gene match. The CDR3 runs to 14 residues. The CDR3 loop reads CASSLGGQGYEQFF. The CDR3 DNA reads TGTGCCAGCAGCTTGGGCGGACAGGGGTATGAGCAGTTCTTC. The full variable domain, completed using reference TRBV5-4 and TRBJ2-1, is ETGVTQSPTHLIKTRGQQVTLRCSSQSGHNTVSWYQQALGQGPQFIFQYYREEENGRGNFPPRFSGLQFPNYSSELNVNALELDDSALYLCASSLGGQGYEQFFGPGTRLTVL.

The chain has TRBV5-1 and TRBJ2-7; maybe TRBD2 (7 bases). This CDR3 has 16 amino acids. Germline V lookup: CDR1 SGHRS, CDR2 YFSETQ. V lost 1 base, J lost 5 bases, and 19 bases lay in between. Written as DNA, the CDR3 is TGCGCCAGCAGCTTGAGGAATGGGGGGGGCCGAGACGAGCAGTACTTC. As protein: CASSLRNGGGRDEQYF.

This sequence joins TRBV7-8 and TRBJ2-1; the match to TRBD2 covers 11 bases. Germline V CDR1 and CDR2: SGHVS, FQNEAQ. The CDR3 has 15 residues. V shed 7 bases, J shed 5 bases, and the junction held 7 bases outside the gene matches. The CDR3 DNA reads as TGTGCCAGCACCACGGGACTAGCGGCCAACAATGAGCAGTTCTTC. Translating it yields CASTTGLAANNEQFF.

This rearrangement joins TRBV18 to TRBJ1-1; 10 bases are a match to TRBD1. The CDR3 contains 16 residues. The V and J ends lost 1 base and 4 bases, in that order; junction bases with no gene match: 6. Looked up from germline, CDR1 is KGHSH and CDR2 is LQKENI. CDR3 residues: CASSPLPTGGFTEAFF. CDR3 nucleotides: TGTGCCAGCTCACCACTCCCGACAGGGGGCTTCACTGAAGCTTTCTTT.

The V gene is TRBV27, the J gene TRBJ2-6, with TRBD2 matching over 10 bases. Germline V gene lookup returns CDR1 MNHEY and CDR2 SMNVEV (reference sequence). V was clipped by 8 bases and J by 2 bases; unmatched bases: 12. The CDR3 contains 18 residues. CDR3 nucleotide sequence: TGTGCCAGCGGCTTCCGCCCAGCGGGGGGGACTGGGGCCAACGTCCTGACTTTC. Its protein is CASGFRPAGGTGANVLTF. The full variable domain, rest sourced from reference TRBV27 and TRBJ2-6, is EAQVTQNPRYLITVTGKKLTVTCSQNMNHEYMSWYRQDPGLGLRQIYYSMNVEVTDKGDVPEGYKVSRKEKRNFPLILESPSPNQTSLYFCASGFRPAGGTGANVLTFGAGSRLTVL.

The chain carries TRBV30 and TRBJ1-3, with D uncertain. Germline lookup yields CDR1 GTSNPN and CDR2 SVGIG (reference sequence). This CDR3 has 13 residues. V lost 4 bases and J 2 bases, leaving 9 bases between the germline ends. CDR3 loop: CAWTQTTGNTIYF. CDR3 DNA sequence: TGTGCCTGGACCCAGACGACTGGAAACACCATATATTTT. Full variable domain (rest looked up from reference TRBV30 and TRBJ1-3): SQTIHQWPATLVQPVGSPLSLECTVEGTSNPNLYWYRQAAGRGLQLLFYSVGIGQISSEVPQNLSASRPQDRQFILSSKKLLLSDSGFYLCAWTQTTGNTIYFGEGSWLTVV.

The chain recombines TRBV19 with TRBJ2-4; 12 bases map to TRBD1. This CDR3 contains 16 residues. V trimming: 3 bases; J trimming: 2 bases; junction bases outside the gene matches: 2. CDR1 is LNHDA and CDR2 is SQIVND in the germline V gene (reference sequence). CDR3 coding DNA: TGTGCCAGTAGTATTGGGACAGGGGGCTCCAAAAACATTCAGTACTTC. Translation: CASSIGTGGSKNIQYF. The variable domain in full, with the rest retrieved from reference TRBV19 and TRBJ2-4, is DGGITQSPKYLFRKEGQNVTLSCEQNLNHDAMYWYRQDPGQGLRLIYYSQIVNDFQKGDIAEGYSVSREKKESFPLTVTSAQKNPTAFYLCASSIGTGGSKNIQYFGAGTRLSVL.

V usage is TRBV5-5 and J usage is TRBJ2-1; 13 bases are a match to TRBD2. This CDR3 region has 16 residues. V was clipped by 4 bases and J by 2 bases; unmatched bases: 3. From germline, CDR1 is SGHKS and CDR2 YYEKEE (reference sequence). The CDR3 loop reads CASSPTSGRAYNEQFF. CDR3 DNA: TGTGCCAGCAGCCCAACTAGCGGGAGGGCCTACAATGAGCAGTTCTTC.